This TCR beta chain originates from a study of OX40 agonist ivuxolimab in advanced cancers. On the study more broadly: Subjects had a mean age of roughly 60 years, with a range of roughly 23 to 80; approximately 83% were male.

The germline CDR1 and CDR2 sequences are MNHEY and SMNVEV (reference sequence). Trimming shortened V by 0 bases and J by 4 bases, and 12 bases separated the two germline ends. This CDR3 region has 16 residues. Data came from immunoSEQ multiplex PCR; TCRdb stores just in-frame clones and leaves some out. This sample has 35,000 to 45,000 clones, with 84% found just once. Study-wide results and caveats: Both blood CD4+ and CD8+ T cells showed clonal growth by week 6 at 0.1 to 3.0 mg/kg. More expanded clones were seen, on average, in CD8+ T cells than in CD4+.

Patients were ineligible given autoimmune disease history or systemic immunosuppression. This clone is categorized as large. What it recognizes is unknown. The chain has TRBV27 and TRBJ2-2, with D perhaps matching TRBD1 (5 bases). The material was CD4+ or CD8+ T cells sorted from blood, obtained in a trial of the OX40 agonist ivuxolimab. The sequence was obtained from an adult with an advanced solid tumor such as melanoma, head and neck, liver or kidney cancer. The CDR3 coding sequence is TGTGCCAGCAGTTTATCCCCAGGGTCGGGCACCGGGGAGCTGTTTTTT. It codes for CASSLSPGSGTGELFF.